The present T cell receptor (beta chain) was sequenced within a study of cytomegalovirus exposure and HLA in healthy donors. The study's findings and limits: Later analysis found that TCR beta chains associated with HLA were more clonally expanded than other, equally common chains.

Notes on this clone: Antigen specificity is unknown.

CDR1 is MNHEY and CDR2 is SMNVEV in the germline V gene (reference sequence). CDR3 size: 13 residues. V dropped 2 bases and J dropped 4 bases, with 8 bases sitting between them. The primer mix had 60 Vbeta and 13 Jbeta primers. The assay was immunoSEQ multiplex PCR, and TCRdb's table has in-frame clones only and misses some. The repertoire holds around 92,000 clones, with around 80% as singletons. Source material: PBMCs. The rearrangement links TRBV27 to TRBJ1-1; D ambiguous. The receptor comes from a human donor in good health. In nucleotides, the CDR3 is TGTGCCAGCAGTTTAACCAGTCTCACTGAAGCTTTCTTT. Protein: CASSLTSLTEAFF.